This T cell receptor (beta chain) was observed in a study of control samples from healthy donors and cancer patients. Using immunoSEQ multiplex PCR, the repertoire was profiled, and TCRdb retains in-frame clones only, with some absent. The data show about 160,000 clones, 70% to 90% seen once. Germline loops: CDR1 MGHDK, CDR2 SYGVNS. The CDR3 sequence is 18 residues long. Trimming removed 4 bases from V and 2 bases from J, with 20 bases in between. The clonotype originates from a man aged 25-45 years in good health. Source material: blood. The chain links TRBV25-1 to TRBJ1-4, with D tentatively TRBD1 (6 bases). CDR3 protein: CASSVVPIQGRTNEKLFF. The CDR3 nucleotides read TGTGCCAGCAGTGTCGTACCGATACAGGGCCGGACTAATGAAAAACTGTTTTTT.